The source of this T cell receptor beta chain is a study of T-cell memory formation after mild COVID-19. Germline values: CDR1 SGHRS, CDR2 YFSETQ. The CDR3 sequence is 13 residues long. V was pared by 4 bases and J by 4 bases, with 9 bases between. Notes on this clonotype: Antigen unknown.

Findings of the study overall: Mostly located in CM and EM were contracting CD4+ clones, with contracting CD8+ clones located in EMRA. While clones contracting from day 15 to 85 were balanced between CD4 and CD8, later expanders leaned CD4+. Pre-infection memory carried some responding clones, suggesting that cross-reactive memory joined.

TCRdb reprocessed the 5' RACE reads with MiXCR, giving one entry per CDR3 protein. This table holds approximately 350,000 distinct CDR3 sequences, 10% to 15% found once. The rearrangement links TRBV5-1 to TRBJ1-5, with a tentative D call TRBD1 (5 bases). Sample: PBMCs or a T cell subset sorted from them (not recorded which). This clonotype originated in a young man who had mild COVID-19 (a few samples of this study predate the infection). Cell type and time point are not known. CDR3 protein: CASSAGTNQPQHF. CDR3 DNA sequence: TGCGCCAGCAGCGCAGGGACTAATCAGCCCCAGCATTTT.